This T cell receptor beta chain comes out of a study of blood T cells in healthy people across ages. Every donor gave around 10 milliliters of peripheral blood. The CDR3 totals 14 residues. Germline V lookup: CDR1 DFQATT, CDR2 SNEGSKA (reference sequence). In the case of this clonotype: Its matching antigen is unknown. Mismatch with germline at one junction end may stem from a read error.

General study points: Older age coincided with a roughly linear decline in TCR beta diversity per million T cells.

Combining a sample-barcoded 5' primer with a J-beta primer mix, a second PCR ran for about 7 to 11 cycles. A single record per CDR3 protein comes from TCRdb applying MiXCR to the 5' RACE reads. The sample lists around 1.5 million distinct CDR3 sequences, approximately 32% occurring once. Sequenced: blood. The sequence derives from a woman aged 25 to 45 in good health. This chain joins TRBV20-1 and TRBJ2-2, with D perhaps matching TRBD2 (5 bases). DNA of the CDR3: TGCAGTGCTAGCCCCCAAACGAACACCGGGGAACTGTTTTTT. This sequence encodes CSASPQTNTGELFF.